The TCR beta chain under discussion was sequenced for a study of blood T cell repertoires in COVID-19. Only in-frame clones appear in the TCRdb table, and some are missing; sequencing was by immunoSEQ multiplex PCR. The sample yields under 300,000 clones, 75% to 85% seen once. The CDR3 is made up of 14 amino acids. V lost 7 bases and J lost 3; bases outside the gene matches: 9. CDR1 MNHEY and CDR2 SVGAGI come from the germline V gene. The chain employs TRBV6-5 and TRBJ2-7; TRBD1 agrees at 7 bases. The sample comprised peripheral blood. The source is a woman aged 40 to 50 who had recovered from COVID-19. The CDR3 loop reads CASTHRTGNYEQYF. In DNA form, the CDR3 reads TGTGCCAGCACCCATAGGACAGGAAACTACGAGCAGTACTTC.